Below are 16 T cell receptor beta chains sequenced from a single sample in a study of T cells in Graves' hyperthyroidism and ophthalmopathy. The investigators amplified TCR beta CDR3 regions from RNA transcripts. HTBI primers drove first-round RT-PCR of the TCR CDR3. MiXCR, applied by TCRdb to the multiplex PCR reads, yields one record per CDR3 protein. Among about 400,000 distinct CDR3 sequences listed, around 13% were seen once. The sequencing sample was made of blood. The receptor source for this set is a woman aged 25-40 years with Graves' ophthalmopathy.

The sample holds many counts of this clonotype. The chain carries TRBV20-1 and TRBJ2-5, with a tentative D call TRBD2 (7 bases). Trimming removed 1 base from V and 0 bases from J, with 21 bases in between. Germline V gives CDR1 DFQATT, CDR2 SNEGSKA (reference sequence). The CDR3 loop spans 18 amino acids. As DNA, the CDR3 is TGCAGTGCTAGAGCCCGGGGGACGGGGGGCATATACCAAGAGACCCAGTACTTC. Amino acid sequence: CSARARGTGGIYQETQYF.

This clonotype has only a few counts. This chain uses TRBV19 with TRBJ2-1; 13 bases are a match to TRBD2. The CDR3 is 14 residues long. Germline assignment: CDR1 LNHDA and CDR2 SQIVND (reference sequence). The V and J ends lost 3 bases and 7 bases, in that order; junction bases with no gene match: 0. The CDR3 nucleotides read TGTGCCAGTAGTATGGGACTAGCGGGAAATGAGCAGTTCTTC. Protein product: CASSMGLAGNEQFF.

This clonotype was found many times. The chain has TRBV30 and TRBJ1-1; 7 bases align to TRBD1. The CDR3 extends over 11 amino acids. Germline V gene sequence: CDR1 GTSNPN, CDR2 SVGIG (reference sequence). J lost 11 bases, V lost 2 bases, and 5 bases had no gene match. CDR3 bases: TGTGCCTGGAGTAGGGAGGGGGCCGCTTTCTTT. As protein: CAWSREGAAFF.

This clonotype appeared many times. V is TRBV6-1 and J is TRBJ1-5, with no clear D. Per the germline V gene, CDR1 is MNHNS and CDR2 is SASEGT. CDR3 length equals 16 residues. V gave up 2 bases and J gave up 5 bases, with 16 bases separating them. This chain's CDR3 is CASSEWFWVEDQPQHF. The CDR3 region has the DNA TGTGCCAGCAGTGAATGGTTTTGGGTAGAGGATCAGCCCCAGCATTTT.

This clonotype was picked up many times. The rearrangement joins TRBV12-3 or TRBV12-4 to TRBJ1-2; 8 nucleotides agree with TRBD1. The CDR3 runs to 13 residues. The J segment lost 6 bases and the V segment lost 6 bases, leaving 6 bases of the junction unmatched. The CDR3 nucleotides read TGTGCCAGCAGGTCCCAGGGGGCGGATGGCTACACCTTC. Protein sequence: CASRSQGADGYTF.

At least ten counts were recorded for this clonotype. This chain links TRBV7-9 with TRBJ2-1, with 7 bases fitting TRBD2. The CDR3 runs to 15 residues. Germline CDR1 is SEHNR and CDR2 is FQNEAQ (reference sequence). The V and J ends lost 5 bases and 3 bases, in that order; junction bases with no gene match: 7. The CDR3 nucleotides read TGTGCCAGCAGCACCCTGGGGGGGAACTACAATGAGCAGTTCTTC. This codes for CASSTLGGNYNEQFF.

This clonotype was seen a few times. The chain employs TRBV2 and TRBJ2-2, with 8 positions matching TRBD1. The CDR3 is 16 amino acids. Germline V gives CDR1 SNHLY, CDR2 FYNNEI. V lost 3 bases, J lost 4 bases, and 7 bases stayed unmatched. In DNA, the CDR3 is TGTGCCAGCAGTGATTTCTGGACAGGGACCACCGGGGAGCTGTTTTTT. Translated: CASSDFWTGTTGELFF.

This clonotype was observed many times. The chain has TRBV2 and TRBJ1-3; possible D gene TRBD1, 6 bases. The V end was cut by 7 bases, the J end by 2 bases, with 9 bases between. CDR3 length equals 13 residues. Germline V gene sequence: CDR1 SNHLY, CDR2 FYNNEI. For the CDR3, the DNA is TGTGCCAGCAATGCAGGGGCTGGAAACACCATATATTTT. It is translated as CASNAGAGNTIYF.

The gene calls are TRBV6-1 and TRBJ2-3, with D maybe TRBD2 (7 bases). Trimming removed 6 bases at V and 2 bases at J, with 18 bases between. Germline V gene data show CDR1 as MNHNS and CDR2 as SASEGT. The CDR3 totals 16 residues. CDR3 amino acids: CASRPLGGGHTDTQYF. The CDR3 DNA is TGTGCCAGCAGACCCCTGGGGGGGGGACACACAGATACGCAGTATTTT.

This clonotype was seen ten or more times. The gene calls are TRBV4-1 and TRBJ1-1; no clear D. Germline CDR1 MGHRA, CDR2 YSYEKL. With 4 bases removed from V and 4 bases from J, the gap between germline ends came to 13 bases. This CDR3 has 14 amino acids. This chain's CDR3 is CASSPPASGTEAFF. The CDR3 DNA reads TGCGCCAGCAGCCCCCCCGCTAGCGGCACTGAAGCTTTCTTT.

This clonotype appeared many times. The chain is built from TRBV6-2 or TRBV6-3 and TRBJ2-7, with TRBD1 matching over 10 bases. With 8 bases clipped from V and 5 bases from J, the junction kept 6 bases outside the gene matches. From germline, CDR1 is MNHEY and CDR2 SVGEGT. This CDR3 contains 13 residues. The chain's CDR3 is CASSGGQGNEQYF. The DNA of the CDR3 is TGTGCCAGCTCTGGGGGACAGGGGAACGAGCAGTACTTC.

Many counts were recorded for this clonotype. The chain joins TRBV7-9 to TRBJ2-7; the match to TRBD1 covers 7 bases. CDR1 and CDR2 from the germline V gene are SEHNR and FQNEAQ (reference sequence). V gave up 5 bases and J gave up 6 bases; unmatched junction bases: 7. The CDR3 runs to 13 residues. As DNA, the CDR3 is TGTGCCAGCAGCCCGACAGGGTTGGTCGAGCAGTACTTC. Its protein is CASSPTGLVEQYF.

V gene TRBV6-1 combines with J gene TRBJ1-3; TRBD1 is a possible D gene (5 bases). Trimming pared 6 bases from V and 0 bases from J, leaving 15 bases between. The germline V gene encodes CDR1 MNHNS and CDR2 SASEGT. The CDR3 has 16 residues. The CDR3 region is CASSPLTAFSGNTIYF. Here the CDR3 DNA reads TGTGCCAGCAGCCCACTGACAGCCTTCTCTGGAAACACCATATATTTT.

This clonotype was found many times. The chain couples TRBV30 to TRBJ1-2; D ambiguous. V gave up 5 bases and J gave up 8 bases, with 18 bases separating them. Per germline, CDR1 GTSNPN and CDR2 SVGIG (reference sequence). The CDR3 spans 13 residues. The CDR3, as DNA: TGTGCCTGGGTCCAAAGGGTTGGTTACGGCTACACCTTC. Translated, it gives CAWVQRVGYGYTF.

This clonotype has a count of ten or more. The rearrangement uses TRBV27 and TRBJ2-1, with 9 positions matching TRBD2. Germline V gives CDR1 MNHEY, CDR2 SMNVEV (reference sequence). The CDR3 is 16 residues long. V was pared by 5 bases and J by 2 bases, with 7 bases of the junction left unmatched. The CDR3 DNA reads as TGTGCCAGCAGTCTGGCTAGCGGGGAAGCCTACAATGAGCAGTTCTTC. It is translated as CASSLASGEAYNEQFF.

This clonotype was seen many times. The chain couples TRBV27 to TRBJ2-7, with 12 bases that match TRBD2. The CDR3 extends over 15 amino acids. V lost 4 bases to trimming and J lost 9 bases; unmatched junction nucleotides: 10. CDR1 and CDR2 (germline): MNHEY, SMNVEV (reference sequence). The CDR3 DNA follows: TGTGCCAGCAGTTCAGATGGACTAGCGGGGTCGGTGCAGTACTTC. As protein: CASSSDGLAGSVQYF.